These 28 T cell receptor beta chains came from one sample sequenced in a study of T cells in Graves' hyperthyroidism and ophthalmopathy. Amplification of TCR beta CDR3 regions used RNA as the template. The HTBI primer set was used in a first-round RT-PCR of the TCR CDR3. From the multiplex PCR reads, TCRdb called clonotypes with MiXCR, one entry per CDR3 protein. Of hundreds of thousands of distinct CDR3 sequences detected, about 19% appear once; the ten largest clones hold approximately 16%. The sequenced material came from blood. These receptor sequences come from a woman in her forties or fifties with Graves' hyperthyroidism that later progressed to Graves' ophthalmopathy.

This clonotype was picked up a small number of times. The CDR3 protein is CASSLASGQGIVNEKLFF. CDR3 DNA: TGTGCCAGCAGCTTAGCGTCGGGACAGGGAATTGTCAATGAAAAACTGTTTTTT. This rearrangement joins TRBV11-2 to TRBJ1-4; 9 positions agree with TRBD1. V gave up 1 base and J gave up 5 bases; unmatched junction bases: 11. CDR1 SGHAT and CDR2 FQNNGV come from the germline V gene. The CDR3 runs 18 residues.

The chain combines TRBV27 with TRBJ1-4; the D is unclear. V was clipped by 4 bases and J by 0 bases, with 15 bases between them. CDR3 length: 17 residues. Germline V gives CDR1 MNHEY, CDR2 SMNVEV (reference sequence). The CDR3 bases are TGTGCCAGCAGTTCCTTGGCGGACGCCGCAACTAATGAAAAACTGTTTTTT. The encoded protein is CASSSLADAATNEKLFF.

CDR3 nucleotide sequence: TGCAGTGCTAGAGTGGCAGGGCAGTTGTCCGGGGAGCTGTTTTTT. It codes for CSARVAGQLSGELFF. V and J are TRBV20-1 and TRBJ2-2, with D tentatively TRBD1 (5 bases). The CDR3 length is 15 residues. Per the germline V gene, CDR1 is DFQATT and CDR2 is SNEGSKA (reference sequence). V was pared by 1 base and J by 6 bases, with 15 bases between.

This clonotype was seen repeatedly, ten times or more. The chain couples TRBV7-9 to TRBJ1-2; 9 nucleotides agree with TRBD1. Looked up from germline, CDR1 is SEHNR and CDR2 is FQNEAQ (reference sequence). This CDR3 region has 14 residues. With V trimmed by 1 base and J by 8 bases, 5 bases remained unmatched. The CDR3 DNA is TGTGCCAGCAGCTTAGAACAGGGGGCCCTCGGCTACACCTTC. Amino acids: CASSLEQGALGYTF.

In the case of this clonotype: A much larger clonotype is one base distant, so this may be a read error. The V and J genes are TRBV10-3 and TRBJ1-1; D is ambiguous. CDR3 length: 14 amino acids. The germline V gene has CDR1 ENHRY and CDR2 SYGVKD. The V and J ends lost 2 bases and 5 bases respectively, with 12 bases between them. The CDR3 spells CAISERPKRTEAFF. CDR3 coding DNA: TGTGCCATCAGTGAGAGACCAAAGCGGACTGAAGCTTTCTTT.

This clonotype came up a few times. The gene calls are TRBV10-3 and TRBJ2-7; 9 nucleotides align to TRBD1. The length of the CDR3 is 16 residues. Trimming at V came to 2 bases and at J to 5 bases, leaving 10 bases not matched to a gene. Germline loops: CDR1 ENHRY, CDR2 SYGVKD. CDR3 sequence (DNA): TGTGCCATCAGTGAGACGACGGGACAGGGAACGAACGAGCAGTACTTC. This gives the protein CAISETTGQGTNEQYF.

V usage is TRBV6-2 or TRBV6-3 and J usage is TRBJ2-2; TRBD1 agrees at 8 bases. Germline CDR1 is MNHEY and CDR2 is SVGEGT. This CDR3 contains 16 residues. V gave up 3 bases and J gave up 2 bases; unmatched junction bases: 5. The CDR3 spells CASSYRRGLNTGELFF. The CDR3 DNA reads TGTGCCAGCAGTTATCGCAGGGGGCTAAACACCGGGGAGCTGTTTTTT.

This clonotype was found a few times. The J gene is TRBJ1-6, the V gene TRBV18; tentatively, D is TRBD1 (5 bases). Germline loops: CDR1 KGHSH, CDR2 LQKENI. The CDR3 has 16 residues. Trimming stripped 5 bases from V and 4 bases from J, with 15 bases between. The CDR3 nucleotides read TGTGCCAGCTCAACAGGACGGACGAATTATAATTCACCCCTCCACTTT. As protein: CASSTGRTNYNSPLHF.

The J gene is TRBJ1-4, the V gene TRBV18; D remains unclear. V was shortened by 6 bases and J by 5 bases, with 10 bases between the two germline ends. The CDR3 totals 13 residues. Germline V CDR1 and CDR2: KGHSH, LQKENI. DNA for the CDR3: TGTGCCAGCTCGCGACAAGACAATGAAAAACTGTTTTTT. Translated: CASSRQDNEKLFF.

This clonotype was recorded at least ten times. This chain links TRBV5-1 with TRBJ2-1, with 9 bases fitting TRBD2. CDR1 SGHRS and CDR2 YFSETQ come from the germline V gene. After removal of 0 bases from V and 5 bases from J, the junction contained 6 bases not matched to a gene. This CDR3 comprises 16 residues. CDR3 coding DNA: TGCGCCAGCAGCTTGGTGCTAGCGGGGATGAACAATGAGCAGTTCTTC. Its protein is CASSLVLAGMNNEQFF.

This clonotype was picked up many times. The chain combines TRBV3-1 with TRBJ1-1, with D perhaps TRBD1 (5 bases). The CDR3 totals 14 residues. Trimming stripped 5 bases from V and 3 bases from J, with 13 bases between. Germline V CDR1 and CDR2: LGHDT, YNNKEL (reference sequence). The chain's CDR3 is CASSSRGGDTEAFF. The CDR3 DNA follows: TGTGCCAGCAGCTCCCGGGGAGGGGACACTGAAGCTTTCTTT.

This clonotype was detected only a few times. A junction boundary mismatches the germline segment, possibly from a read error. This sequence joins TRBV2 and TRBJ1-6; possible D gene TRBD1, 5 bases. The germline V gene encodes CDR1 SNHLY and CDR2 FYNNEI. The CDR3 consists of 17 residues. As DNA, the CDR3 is TGTGCCAGCAGTTACAGGAGGACTAGCTCCTATAATCCACCCCTCCACTTT. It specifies CASSYRRTSSYNPPLHF.

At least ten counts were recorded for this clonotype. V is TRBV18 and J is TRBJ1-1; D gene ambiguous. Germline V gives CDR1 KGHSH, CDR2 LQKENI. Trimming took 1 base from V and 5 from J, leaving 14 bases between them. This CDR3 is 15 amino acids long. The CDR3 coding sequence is TGTGCCAGCTCACCACTAGCCTCGTCGGGGACTGAAGCTTTCTTT. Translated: CASSPLASSGTEAFF.

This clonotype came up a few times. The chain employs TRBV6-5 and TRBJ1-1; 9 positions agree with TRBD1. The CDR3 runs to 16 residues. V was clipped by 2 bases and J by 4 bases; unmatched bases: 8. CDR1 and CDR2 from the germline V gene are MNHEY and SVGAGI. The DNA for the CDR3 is TGTGCCAGCAGTTACAACGTGGGGACAGGGCGCACTGAAGCTTTCTTT. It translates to CASSYNVGTGRTEAFF.

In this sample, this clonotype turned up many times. The DNA of the CDR3 is TGCGCCAGCAACGAGCAGGGTTCCTACGAGCAGTACTTC. Translation gives CASNEQGSYEQYF. The J gene is TRBJ2-7, the V gene TRBV5-1, with D tentatively TRBD1 (5 bases). V shed 6 bases and J shed 1 base, with 11 bases lying between them. The CDR3 has 13 amino acids. Germline loops: CDR1 SGHRS, CDR2 YFSETQ. Combining the CDR3 with reference TRBV5-1 and TRBJ2-7 gives the whole variable domain KAGVTQTPRYLIKTRGQQVTLSCSPISGHRSVSWYQQTPGQGLQFLFEYFSETQRNKGNFPGRFSGRQFSNSRSEMNVSTLELGDSALYLCASNEQGSYEQYFGPGTRLTVT.

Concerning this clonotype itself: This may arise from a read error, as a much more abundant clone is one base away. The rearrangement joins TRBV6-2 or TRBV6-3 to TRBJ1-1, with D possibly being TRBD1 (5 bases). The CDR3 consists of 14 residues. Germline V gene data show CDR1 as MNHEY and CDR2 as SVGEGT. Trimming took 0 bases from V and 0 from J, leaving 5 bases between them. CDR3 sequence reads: CASSYSGVNTEAFF. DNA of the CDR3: TGTGCCAGCAGTTACTCGGGGGTGAACACTGAAGCTTTCTTT.

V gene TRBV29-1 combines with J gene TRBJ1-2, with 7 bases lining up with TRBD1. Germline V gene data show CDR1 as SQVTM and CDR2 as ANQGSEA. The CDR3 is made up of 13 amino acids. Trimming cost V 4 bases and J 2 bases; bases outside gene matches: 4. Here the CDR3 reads CSVGQQGNYGYTF. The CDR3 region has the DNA TGCAGCGTTGGACAACAGGGGAACTATGGCTACACCTTC.

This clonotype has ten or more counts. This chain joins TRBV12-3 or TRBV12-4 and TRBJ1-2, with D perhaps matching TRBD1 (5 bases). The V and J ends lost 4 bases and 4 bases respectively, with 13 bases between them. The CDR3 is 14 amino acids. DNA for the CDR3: TGTGCCAGCAGTTCGGCGGGGCAGAGCTATGGCTACACCTTC. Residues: CASSSAGQSYGYTF.

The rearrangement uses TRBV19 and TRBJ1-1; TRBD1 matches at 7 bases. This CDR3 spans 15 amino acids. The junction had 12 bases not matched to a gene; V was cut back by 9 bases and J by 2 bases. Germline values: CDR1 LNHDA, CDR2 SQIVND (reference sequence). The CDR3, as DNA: TGTGCCAGCCTAAGTCCCGGGACAGCAAACACTGAAGCTTTCTTT. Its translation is CASLSPGTANTEAFF.

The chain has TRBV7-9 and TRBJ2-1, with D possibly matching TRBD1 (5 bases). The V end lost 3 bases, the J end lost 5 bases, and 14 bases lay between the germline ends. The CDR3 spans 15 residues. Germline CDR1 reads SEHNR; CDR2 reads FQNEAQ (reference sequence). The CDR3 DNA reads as TGTGCCAGCAGCTTCGTGCAGGGTGATAACAATGAGCAGTTCTTC. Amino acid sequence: CASSFVQGDNNEQFF. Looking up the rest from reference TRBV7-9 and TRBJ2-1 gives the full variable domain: DTGVSQNPRHKITKRGQNVTFRCDPISEHNRLYWYRQTLGQGPEFLTYFQNEAQLEKSRLLSDRFSAERPKGSFSTLEIQRTEQGDSAMYLCASSFVQGDNNEQFFGPGTRLTVL.

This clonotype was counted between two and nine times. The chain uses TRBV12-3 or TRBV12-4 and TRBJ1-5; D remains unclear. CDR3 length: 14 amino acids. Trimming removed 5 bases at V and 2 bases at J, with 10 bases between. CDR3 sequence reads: CASSAQDGNQPQHF. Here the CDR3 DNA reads TGTGCCAGCAGTGCCCAAGACGGCAATCAGCCCCAGCATTTT.

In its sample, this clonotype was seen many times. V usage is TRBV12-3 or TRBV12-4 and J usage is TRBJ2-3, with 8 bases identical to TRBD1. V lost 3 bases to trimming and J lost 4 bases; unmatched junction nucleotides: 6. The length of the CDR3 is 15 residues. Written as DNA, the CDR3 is TGTGCCAGCAGTTTGAGTTCACAGGGGGCAGATACGCAGTATTTT. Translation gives CASSLSSQGADTQYF.

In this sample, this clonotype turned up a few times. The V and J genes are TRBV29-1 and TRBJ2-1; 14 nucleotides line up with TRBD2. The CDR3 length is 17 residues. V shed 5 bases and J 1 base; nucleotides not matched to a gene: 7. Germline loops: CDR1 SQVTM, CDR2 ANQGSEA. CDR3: CSVRTSGGSFSYNEQFF. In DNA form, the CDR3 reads TGCAGCGTTAGGACTAGCGGGGGGTCCTTTTCCTACAATGAGCAGTTCTTC.

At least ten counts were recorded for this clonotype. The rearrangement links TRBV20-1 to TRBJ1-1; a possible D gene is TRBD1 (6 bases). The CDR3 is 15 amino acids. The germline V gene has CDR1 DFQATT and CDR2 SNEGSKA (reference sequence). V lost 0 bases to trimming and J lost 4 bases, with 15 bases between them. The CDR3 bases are TGCAGTGCTAGAGATCTGGTCAGGGGAGGCACTGAAGCTTTCTTT. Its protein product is CSARDLVRGGTEAFF.

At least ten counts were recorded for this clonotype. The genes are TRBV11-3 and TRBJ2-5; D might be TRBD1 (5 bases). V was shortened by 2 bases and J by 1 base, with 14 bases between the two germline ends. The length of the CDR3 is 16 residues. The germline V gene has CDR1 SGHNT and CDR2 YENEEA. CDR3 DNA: TGTGCCAGCAGCTTATATAGTGGGGCACGCCAAGAGACCCAGTACTTC. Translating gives CASSLYSGARQETQYF.

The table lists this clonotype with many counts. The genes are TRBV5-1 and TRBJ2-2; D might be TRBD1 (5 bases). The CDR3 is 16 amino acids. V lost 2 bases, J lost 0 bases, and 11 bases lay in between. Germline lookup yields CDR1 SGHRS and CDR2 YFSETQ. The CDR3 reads CASSFRVTSNTGELFF. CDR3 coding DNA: TGCGCCAGCAGCTTCAGGGTTACTTCGAACACCGGGGAGCTGTTTTTT.

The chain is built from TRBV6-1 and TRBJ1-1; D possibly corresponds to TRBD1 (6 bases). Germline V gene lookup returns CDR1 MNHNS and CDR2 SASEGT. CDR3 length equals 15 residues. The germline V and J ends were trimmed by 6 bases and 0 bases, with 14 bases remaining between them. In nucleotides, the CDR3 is TGTGCCAGCAGGAGGGGTGGGGGCATGAACACTGAAGCTTTCTTT. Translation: CASRRGGGMNTEAFF.

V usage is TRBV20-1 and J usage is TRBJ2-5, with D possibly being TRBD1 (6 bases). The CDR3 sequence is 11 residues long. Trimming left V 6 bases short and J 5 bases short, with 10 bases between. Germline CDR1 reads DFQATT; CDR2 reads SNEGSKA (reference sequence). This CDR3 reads CSARTVETQYF. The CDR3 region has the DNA TGCAGTGCCAGGACAGTTGAGACCCAGTACTTC.